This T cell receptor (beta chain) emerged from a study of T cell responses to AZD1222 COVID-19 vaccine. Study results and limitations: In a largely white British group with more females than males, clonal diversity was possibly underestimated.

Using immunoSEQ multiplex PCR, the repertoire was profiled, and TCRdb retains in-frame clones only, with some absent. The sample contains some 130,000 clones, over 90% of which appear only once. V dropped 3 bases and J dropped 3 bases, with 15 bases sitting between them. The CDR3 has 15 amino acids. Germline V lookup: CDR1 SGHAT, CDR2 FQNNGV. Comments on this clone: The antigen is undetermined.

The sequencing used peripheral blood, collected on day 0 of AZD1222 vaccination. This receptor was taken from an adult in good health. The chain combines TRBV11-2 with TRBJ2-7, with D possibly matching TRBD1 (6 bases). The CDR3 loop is CASSFPGQIIYEQYF. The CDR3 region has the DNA TGTGCCAGCAGCTTCCCGGGACAAATTATCTACGAGCAGTACTTC.